The next 22 T cell receptor beta chains were all read from a single sample in a study of blood T cell repertoires in COVID-19. Assay: immunoSEQ multiplex PCR; the TCRdb copy retains only in-frame clones and omits some. The repertoire has some 250,000 clones, about 76% of them found once; the top ten carry less than 3%. The sample taken for sequencing was peripheral blood. These receptors came from a woman aged 60-75 years with active or convalescent COVID-19.

The chain employs TRBV19 and TRBJ2-1; tentative D call: TRBD2 (5 bases). V lost 7 bases, J lost 5 bases, and 24 bases lay in between. Germline CDR1 reads LNHDA; CDR2 reads SQIVND (reference sequence). This CDR3 contains 17 residues. The CDR3 DNA sequence: TGTGCCAGTACCCATCACCAGAGGACTGCGATCAACAATGAGCAGTTCTTC. This sequence encodes CASTHHQRTAINNEQFF.

This clone appeared a single time. The genes are TRBV29-1 and TRBJ2-7, with D unclear. The V end lost 7 bases, the J end lost 1 base, and 17 bases lay between the germline ends. The CDR3 is 14 amino acids. The germline V gene has CDR1 SQVTM and CDR2 ANQGSEA. CDR3: CSATPPSGSYEQYF. The CDR3 DNA is TGCAGCGCCACCCCCCCGTCGGGTTCCTACGAGCAGTACTTC.

The chain is built from TRBV5-1 and TRBJ2-2, with D possibly matching TRBD2 (7 bases). This CDR3 spans 16 amino acids. Germline CDR1 SGHRS, CDR2 YFSETQ. Between the trimmed V and J ends, which lost 4 bases and 4 bases, there was a span of 17 bases. In DNA form, the CDR3 reads TGCGCCAGCAGCCTGGAGGGAGGGGGAGTCACCGGGGAGCTGTTTTTT. Amino acids: CASSLEGGGVTGELFF.

This clone came up a few times. The CDR3, as DNA: TGCGCCAGCAGTAGAGGCCAAGGACTTTACGAGCAGTACTTC. The encoded protein is CASSRGQGLYEQYF. The chain couples TRBV5-1 to TRBJ2-7, with D perhaps matching TRBD2 (5 bases). V was pared by 5 bases and J by 4 bases, with 16 bases between. Germline lookup yields CDR1 SGHRS and CDR2 YFSETQ. The CDR3 is 14 amino acids. Combining the CDR3 with reference TRBV5-1 and TRBJ2-7 gives the whole variable domain KAGVTQTPRYLIKTRGQQVTLSCSPISGHRSVSWYQQTPGQGLQFLFEYFSETQRNKGNFPGRFSGRQFSNSRSEMNVSTLELGDSALYLCASSRGQGLYEQYFGPGTRLTVT.

This rearrangement joins TRBV5-1 to TRBJ2-7; possibly TRBD2 for D (5 bases). The CDR3 totals 14 residues. The germline V and J ends were trimmed by 5 bases and 3 bases, with 15 bases remaining between them. Germline V gene sequence: CDR1 SGHRS, CDR2 YFSETQ. CDR3 region: CASRERALSYEQYF. Here the CDR3 DNA reads TGCGCCAGCAGAGAGAGGGCACTTAGCTACGAGCAGTACTTC.

The gene calls are TRBV7-8 and TRBJ1-1; possibly TRBD1 for D (6 bases). The V gene's germline CDR1 is SGHVS and CDR2 FQNEAQ. V was trimmed by 1 base and J by 1 base, leaving 10 bases between them. The CDR3 consists of 15 residues. CDR3 in amino acids: CASSLEWGQNTEAFF. The CDR3 DNA reads TGTGCCAGCAGCTTAGAGTGGGGACAGAACACTGAAGCTTTCTTT. The full variable domain, its missing parts supplied by reference TRBV7-8 and TRBJ1-1, is GAGVSQSPRYKVAKRGQDVALRCDPISGHVSLFWYQQALGQGPEFLTYFQNEAQLDKSGLPSDRFFAERPEGSVSTLKIQRTQQEDSAVYLCASSLEWGQNTEAFFGQGTRLTVV.

The chain joins TRBV19 to TRBJ1-5, with D hard to call. Trimming took off 3 bases at V and 0 bases at J, with 18 bases between the two ends. This CDR3 has 18 residues. Germline V CDR1 and CDR2: LNHDA, SQIVND (reference sequence). The CDR3 sequence is CASSINDYSDYSNQPQHF. The CDR3 bases are TGTGCCAGTAGTATTAATGATTACAGCGACTATAGCAATCAGCCCCAGCATTTT.

The table lists this clone with a count of one. The chain couples TRBV2 to TRBJ2-5; 14 bases fit TRBD2. This CDR3 is 17 amino acids long. CDR1 and CDR2 (germline): SNHLY, FYNNEI. J was trimmed by 4 bases and V by 6 bases; bases with no gene match: 10. Here the CDR3 DNA reads TGTGCCAGCAGGAGAAGCCGGACTAGCGGGGGGCCAGAGACCCAGTACTTC. As protein: CASRRSRTSGGPETQYF.

V and J are TRBV29-1 and TRBJ1-1, with D perhaps TRBD1 (6 bases). Germline loops: CDR1 SQVTM, CDR2 ANQGSEA. This CDR3 region has 13 residues. Trimming removed 2 bases from V and 1 base from J, with 8 bases in between. CDR3 coding DNA: TGCAGCGTTGAAAGACAGGCGAACACTGAAGCTTTCTTT. Encoded protein: CSVERQANTEAFF.

The V call is TRBV4-1, the J call TRBJ2-3; D is possibly TRBD1 (6 bases). The CDR3 contains 17 residues. The V and J ends lost 0 bases and 1 base respectively, with 14 bases between them. Germline CDR1 MGHRA, CDR2 YSYEKL. CDR3 protein: CASSQDGARGGTDTQYF. The DNA for the CDR3 is TGCGCCAGCAGCCAAGATGGGGCCAGGGGAGGCACAGATACGCAGTATTTT.

As DNA, the CDR3 is TGTGCCAGCAGTTTACAGGGGCCCACAGATACGCAGTATTTT. It yields the protein CASSLQGPTDTQYF. V and J are TRBV27 and TRBJ2-3, with D maybe TRBD1 (6 bases). Germline CDR1 and CDR2: MNHEY and SMNVEV (reference sequence). This CDR3 contains 14 residues. The V gene lost 2 bases and the J gene lost 2 bases, with 8 bases spanning the gap.

The V call is TRBV12-5, the J call TRBJ1-6; 9 bases fit TRBD1. The CDR3 extends over 14 amino acids. Per germline, CDR1 LGHNT and CDR2 FRNRAP. The ends lost 3 bases at V and 7 bases at J; junction bases unmatched: 1. The chain's CDR3 is CASGLGQGNSPLHF. In DNA form, the CDR3 reads TGTGCTAGTGGTTTAGGACAGGGGAATTCACCCCTCCACTTT.

This clone was recorded a few times. This chain joins TRBV7-3 and TRBJ2-3, with 7 positions matching TRBD2. J was trimmed by 2 bases and V by 6 bases; bases with no gene match: 11. CDR1 and CDR2 from the germline V gene are SGHTA and FQGTGA. This CDR3 has 16 residues. DNA of the CDR3: TGTGCCAGCAGTCCGGGGACTATATCCTACACAGATACGCAGTATTTT. Translation gives CASSPGTISYTDTQYF.

This chain links TRBV10-3 with TRBJ1-2; 9 positions agree with TRBD1. V lost 10 bases and J lost 6; bases outside the gene matches: 3. CDR1 and CDR2 from the germline V gene are ENHRY and SYGVKD. This CDR3 region has 11 residues. The CDR3 reads CATTGGDGYTF. The CDR3 DNA follows: TGTGCCACAACAGGGGGCGATGGCTACACCTTC.

The gene calls are TRBV27 and TRBJ2-1, with D perhaps TRBD2 (5 bases). The germline CDR1 and CDR2 sequences are MNHEY and SMNVEV (reference sequence). The CDR3 runs 17 residues. Trimming shortened V by 2 bases and J by 3 bases, and 17 bases separated the two germline ends. The CDR3 reads CASSLGSGEVVYNEQFF. CDR3 nucleotide sequence: TGTGCCAGCAGTTTAGGATCCGGGGAAGTAGTCTACAATGAGCAGTTCTTC.

The gene calls are TRBV19 and TRBJ2-3; a possible D gene is TRBD2 (5 bases). The CDR3 has 18 amino acids. V lost 0 bases to trimming and J lost 4 bases, with 20 bases between them. Germline CDR1 reads LNHDA; CDR2 reads SQIVND (reference sequence). The CDR3 coding sequence is TGTGCCAGTAGTATAGACCCGTCCGGGGTAAACCCCCCAGATACGCAGTATTTT. Amino acid sequence: CASSIDPSGVNPPDTQYF. Full variable domain (rest looked up from reference TRBV19 and TRBJ2-3): DGGITQSPKYLFRKEGQNVTLSCEQNLNHDAMYWYRQDPGQGLRLIYYSQIVNDFQKGDIAEGYSVSREKKESFPLTVTSAQKNPTAFYLCASSIDPSGVNPPDTQYFGPGTRLTVL.

V and J are TRBV9 and TRBJ2-3, with 8 positions matching TRBD2. There are 15 residues in the CDR3. Germline V gives CDR1 SGDLS, CDR2 YYNGEE. J gave up 4 bases and V 0 bases, and 4 bases lay outside the gene matches. The DNA for the CDR3 is TGTGCCAGCAGCGTAGAGGGACTAGATGCAGATACGCAGTATTTT. It codes for CASSVEGLDADTQYF.

The V and J genes are TRBV5-6 and TRBJ2-5; TRBD1 matches at 9 bases. With 3 bases clipped from V and 5 bases from J, the junction kept 5 bases outside the gene matches. CDR1 is SGHDT, CDR2 YYEEEE, per germline. This CDR3 comprises 14 residues. CDR3 sequence: CASSSQGAGETQYF. CDR3 bases: TGTGCCAGCAGCTCACAGGGGGCAGGTGAGACCCAGTACTTC.

This chain's CDR3 is CASSTAGLAIDTQYF. For the CDR3, the DNA is TGTGCCAGCAGCACGGCGGGACTAGCCATAGATACGCAGTATTTT. The chain has TRBV7-2 and TRBJ2-3, with 9 bases aligning to TRBD2. V lost 5 bases, J lost 5 bases, and 8 bases stayed unmatched. The CDR3 loop spans 15 amino acids. Germline V lookup: CDR1 SGHTA, CDR2 FQGNSA. The full variable domain, with the rest looked up from reference TRBV7-2 and TRBJ2-3, is GAGVSQSPSNKVTEKGKDVELRCDPISGHTALYWYRQSLGQGLEFLIYFQGNSAPDKSGLPSDRFSAERTGGSVSTLTIQRTQQEDSAVYLCASSTAGLAIDTQYFGPGTRLTVL.

This chain uses TRBV2 with TRBJ1-1, with D unresolved. The germline CDR1 and CDR2 sequences are SNHLY and FYNNEI. The CDR3 loop spans 13 amino acids. V lost 6 bases and J 5 bases, leaving 13 bases between the germline ends. In DNA form, the CDR3 reads TGTGCCAGCAGAGAATTACAGCAGACTGAAGCTTTCTTT. This sequence encodes CASRELQQTEAFF.

This clone was recorded only once. The chain joins TRBV19 to TRBJ2-2, with D tentatively TRBD2 (7 bases). The CDR3 spans 17 residues. The germline CDR1 and CDR2 sequences are LNHDA and SQIVND (reference sequence). V lost 3 bases and J 6 bases, leaving 20 bases between the germline ends. The CDR3, as DNA: TGTGCCAGTAGTATGTTTGGGAGGGGACAAGGAGCCGGGGAGCTGTTTTTT. Translating gives CASSMFGRGQGAGELFF. Variable domain in full (rest from reference TRBV19 and TRBJ2-2): DGGITQSPKYLFRKEGQNVTLSCEQNLNHDAMYWYRQDPGQGLRLIYYSQIVNDFQKGDIAEGYSVSREKKESFPLTVTSAQKNPTAFYLCASSMFGRGQGAGELFFGEGSRLTVL.

The chain is built from TRBV12-5 and TRBJ1-5; 7 nucleotides agree with TRBD1. The trim removed 5 bases at V and 4 bases at J, leaving 8 bases unmatched. This CDR3 spans 15 amino acids. Germline V gene sequence: CDR1 LGHNT, CDR2 FRNRAP. The CDR3 DNA sequence: TGTGCTAGTGGTCTCGACAGGGAAGGAAATCAGCCCCAGCATTTT. It yields the protein CASGLDREGNQPQHF.